This entry describes one T cell receptor (beta chain). Regarding treatment: oral pan-JAK inhibitor, 5-10 mg twice daily. cDNA serving as the sequencing template came from extracted, reverse transcribed RNA. This table comes from immunoSEQ multiplex PCR, and its TCRdb copy is limited to in-frame clones, with some not included. Of 130,000 or so clones listed, about 85% are singletons. The data stem from a study of CD8+ T cells in alopecia areata. The CDR3 consists of 17 residues. Per germline, CDR1 SGHDN and CDR2 FVKESK. Germline trimming cut 0 bases from V and 4 bases from J; bases unmatched to any gene: 6.

The origin of this receptor is a human donor with alopecia areata. The chain joins TRBV14 to TRBJ2-2; 9 nucleotides line up with TRBD2. The sample was CD8+ T cells sorted from blood, taken at week 4, from a patient treated with tofacitinib. The CDR3 region has the DNA TGTGCCAGCAGCCAAGATCTTGCGGGAGGGACCACCGGGGAGCTGTTTTTT. It is translated as CASSQDLAGGTTGELFF. The variable domain in full, completed from reference TRBV14 and TRBJ2-2, reads EAGVTQFPSHSVIEKGQTVTLRCDPISGHDNLYWYRRVMGKEIKFLLHFVKESKQDESGMPNNRFLAERTGGTYSTLKVQPAELEDSGVYFCASSQDLAGGTTGELFFGEGSRLTVL.